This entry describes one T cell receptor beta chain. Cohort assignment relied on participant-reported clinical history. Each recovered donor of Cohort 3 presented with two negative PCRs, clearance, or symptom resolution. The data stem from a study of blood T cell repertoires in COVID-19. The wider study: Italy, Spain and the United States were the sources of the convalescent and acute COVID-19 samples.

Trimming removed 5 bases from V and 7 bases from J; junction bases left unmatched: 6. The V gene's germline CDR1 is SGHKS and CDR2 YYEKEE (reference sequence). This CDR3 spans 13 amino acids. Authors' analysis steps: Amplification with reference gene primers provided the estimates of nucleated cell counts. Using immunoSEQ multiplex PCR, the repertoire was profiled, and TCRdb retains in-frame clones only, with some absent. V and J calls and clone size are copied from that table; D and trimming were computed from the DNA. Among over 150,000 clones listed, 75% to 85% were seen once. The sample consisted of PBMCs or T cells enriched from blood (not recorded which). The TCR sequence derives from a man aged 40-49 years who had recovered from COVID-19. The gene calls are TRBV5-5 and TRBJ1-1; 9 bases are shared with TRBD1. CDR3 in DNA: TGTGCCAGCAGGGCCACAGGGGGCAGTGAAGCTTTCTTT. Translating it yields CASRATGGSEAFF.